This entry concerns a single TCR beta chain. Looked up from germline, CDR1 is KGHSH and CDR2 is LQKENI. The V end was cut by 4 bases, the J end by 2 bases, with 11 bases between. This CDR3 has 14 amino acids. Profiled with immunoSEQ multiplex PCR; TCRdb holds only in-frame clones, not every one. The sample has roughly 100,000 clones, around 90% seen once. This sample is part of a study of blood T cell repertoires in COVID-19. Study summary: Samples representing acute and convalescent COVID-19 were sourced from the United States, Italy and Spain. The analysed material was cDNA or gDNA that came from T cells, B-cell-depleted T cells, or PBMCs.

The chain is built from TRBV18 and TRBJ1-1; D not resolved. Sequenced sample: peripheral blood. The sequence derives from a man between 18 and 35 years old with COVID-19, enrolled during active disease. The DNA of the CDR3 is TGTGCCAGCTCACAAATGGAGGGAAACACTGAAGCTTTCTTT. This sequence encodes CASSQMEGNTEAFF.